The following is a TCR beta chain sequence with its context. The antigen is undetermined. Method: immunoSEQ multiplex PCR; TCRdb's copy keeps in-frame clones and lacks some. The table lists approximately 280,000 clones, about 72% of them singletons. These data come from a study of cytotoxic CD8 clonotypes in ibrutinib-treated CLL. Turning to the study itself: Responses comprised 24 partial and 2 complete; at median roughly 64 months, about 15 remained remitted and about twelve progressed.

Study results and caveats: Sustained-remission and progressing patients had different sampling times.

Sample: PBMCs, taken at disease progression, from a patient treated with ibrutinib. The TCR was taken from a human donor with chronic lymphocytic leukemia.

Here the CDR3 reads CASSISGFTDTGELFF. DNA of the CDR3: TGTGCCAGTAGTATTTCGGGATTCACGGACACCGGGGAGCTGTTTTTT. The J gene is TRBJ2-2, the V gene TRBV19; TRBD2 might be the D (5 bases). V lost 3 bases, J lost 3 bases, and 14 bases lay in between. The CDR3 has 16 residues. CDR1 LNHDA and CDR2 SQIVND come from the germline V gene (reference sequence). The full variable domain, rest sourced from reference TRBV19 and TRBJ2-2, is DGGITQSPKYLFRKEGQNVTLSCEQNLNHDAMYWYRQDPGQGLRLIYYSQIVNDFQKGDIAEGYSVSREKKESFPLTVTSAQKNPTAFYLCASSISGFTDTGELFFGEGSRLTVL.